One TCR beta chain is described in this entry. The antigen is unknown. The CDR3 covers 15 residues. Trimming removed 0 bases from V and 3 bases from J; junction bases left unmatched: 0. Germline values: CDR1 LGHNA, CDR2 YSLEER. This sample is part of a study of metastatic and nonmetastatic thyroid tumors. The wider study: The study looked at repertoires side by side in blood and in tumor or nodule tissue from malignant and benign thyroid patients. Study conclusions and caveats: Benign nodules were reported to have significantly lower TCR beta diversity than malignant thyroid tumors, in blood and tumor.

Thyroid surgery had not been preceded by any treatment in any patient. TCRdb reprocessed the PCR reads using MiXCR. The sample lists about 56,000 clones; 25% to 30% were seen once. The V call is TRBV4-3, the J call TRBJ2-1; 9 bases line up with TRBD2. This clonotype was sampled from a female donor with papillary thyroid cancer or a benign thyroid nodule (not recorded which). Some clones in this sample may be carry-over from other donors' samples. What was sequenced was blood. Here the CDR3 DNA reads TGCGCCAGCAGCCAAGAAGCGGGAGGCTACAATGAGCAGTTCTTC. It encodes CASSQEAGGYNEQFF.